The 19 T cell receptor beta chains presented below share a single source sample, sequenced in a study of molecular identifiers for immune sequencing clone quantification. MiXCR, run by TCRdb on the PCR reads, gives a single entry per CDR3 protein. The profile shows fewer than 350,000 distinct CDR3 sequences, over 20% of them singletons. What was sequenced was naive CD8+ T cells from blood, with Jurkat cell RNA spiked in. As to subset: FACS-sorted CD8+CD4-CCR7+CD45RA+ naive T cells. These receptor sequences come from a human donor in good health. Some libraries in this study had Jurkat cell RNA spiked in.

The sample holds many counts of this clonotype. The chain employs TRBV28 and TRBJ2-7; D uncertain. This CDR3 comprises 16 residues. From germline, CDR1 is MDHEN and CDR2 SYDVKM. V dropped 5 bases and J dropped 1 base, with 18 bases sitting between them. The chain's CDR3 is CASSAPGPVPSYEQYF. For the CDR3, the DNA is TGTGCCAGCAGTGCCCCGGGTCCAGTCCCTTCCTACGAGCAGTACTTC.

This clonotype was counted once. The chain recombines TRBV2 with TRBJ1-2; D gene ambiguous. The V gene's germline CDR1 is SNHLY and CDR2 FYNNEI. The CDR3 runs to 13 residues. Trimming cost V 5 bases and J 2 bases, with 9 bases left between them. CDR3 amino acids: CASSREGNYGYTF. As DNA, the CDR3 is TGTGCCAGCAGTAGAGAGGGAAACTATGGCTACACCTTC. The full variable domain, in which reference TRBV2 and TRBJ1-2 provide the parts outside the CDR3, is EPEVTQTPSHQVTQMGQEVILRCVPISNHLYFYWYRQILGQKVEFLVSFYNNEISEKSEIFDDQFSVERPDGSNFTLKIRSTKLEDSAMYFCASSREGNYGYTFGSGTRLTVV.

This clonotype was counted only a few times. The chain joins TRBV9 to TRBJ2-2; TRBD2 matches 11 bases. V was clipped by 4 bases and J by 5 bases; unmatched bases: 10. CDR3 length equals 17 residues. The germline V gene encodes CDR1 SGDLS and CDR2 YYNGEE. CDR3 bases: TGTGCCAGCAGCCCCCCCCGGGGGACTAGCGGAACCGGGGAGCTGTTTTTT. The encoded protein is CASSPPRGTSGTGELFF.

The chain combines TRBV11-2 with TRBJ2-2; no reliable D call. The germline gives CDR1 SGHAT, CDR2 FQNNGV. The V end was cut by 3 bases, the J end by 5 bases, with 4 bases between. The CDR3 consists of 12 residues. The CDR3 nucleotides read TGTGCCAGCAGCTTTTTGACCGGGGAGCTGTTTTTT. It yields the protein CASSFLTGELFF.

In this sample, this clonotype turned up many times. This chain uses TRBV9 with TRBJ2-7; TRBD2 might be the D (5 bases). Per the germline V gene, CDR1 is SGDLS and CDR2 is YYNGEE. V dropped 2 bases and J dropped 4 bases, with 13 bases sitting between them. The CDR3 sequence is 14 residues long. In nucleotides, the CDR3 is TGTGCCAGCAGCGTCGGGGAAGATCCGTACGAGCAGTACTTC. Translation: CASSVGEDPYEQYF.

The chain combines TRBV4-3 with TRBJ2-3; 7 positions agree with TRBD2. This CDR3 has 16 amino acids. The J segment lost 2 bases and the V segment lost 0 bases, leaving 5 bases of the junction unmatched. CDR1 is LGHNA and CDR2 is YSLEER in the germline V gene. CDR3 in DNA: TGCGCCAGCAGCCAAGAGCCTAGCGGACACACAGATACGCAGTATTTT. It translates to CASSQEPSGHTDTQYF.

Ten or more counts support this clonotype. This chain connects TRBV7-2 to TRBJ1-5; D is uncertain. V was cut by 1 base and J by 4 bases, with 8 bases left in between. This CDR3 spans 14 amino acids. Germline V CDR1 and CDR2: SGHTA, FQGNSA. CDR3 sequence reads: CASSLEDPNQPQHF. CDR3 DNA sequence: TGTGCCAGCAGCTTAGAAGACCCGAATCAGCCCCAGCATTTT.

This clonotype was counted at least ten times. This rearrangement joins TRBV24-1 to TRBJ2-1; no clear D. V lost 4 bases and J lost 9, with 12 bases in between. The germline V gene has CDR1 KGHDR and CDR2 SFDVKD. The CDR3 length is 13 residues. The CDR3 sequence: CATSDPGQFEQFF. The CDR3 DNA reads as TGTGCCACCAGTGACCCCGGGCAATTTGAGCAGTTCTTC.

CDR3 sequence (DNA): TGTGCTAGTGGTCTCATAAGCGGTAATAATGAAAAACTGTTTTTT. Translation gives CASGLISGNNEKLFF. V gene TRBV12-5 combines with J gene TRBJ1-4; unclear D gene. This CDR3 spans 15 amino acids. The germline V gene encodes CDR1 LGHNT and CDR2 FRNRAP. Trimming removed 5 bases at V and 4 bases at J, with 14 bases between.

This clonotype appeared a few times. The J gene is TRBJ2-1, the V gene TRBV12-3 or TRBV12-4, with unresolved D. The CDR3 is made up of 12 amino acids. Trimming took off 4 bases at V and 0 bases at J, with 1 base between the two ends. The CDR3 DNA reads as TGTGCCAGCAGTTACTCCTACAATGAGCAGTTCTTC. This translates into CASSYSYNEQFF.

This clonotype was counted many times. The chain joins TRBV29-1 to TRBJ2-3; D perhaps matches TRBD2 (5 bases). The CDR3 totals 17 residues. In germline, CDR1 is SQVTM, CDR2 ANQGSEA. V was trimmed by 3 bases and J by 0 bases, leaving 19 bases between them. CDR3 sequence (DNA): TGCAGCGTTGATTGGACTTGGCTCACCGAGAGCACAGATACGCAGTATTTT. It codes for CSVDWTWLTESTDTQYF.

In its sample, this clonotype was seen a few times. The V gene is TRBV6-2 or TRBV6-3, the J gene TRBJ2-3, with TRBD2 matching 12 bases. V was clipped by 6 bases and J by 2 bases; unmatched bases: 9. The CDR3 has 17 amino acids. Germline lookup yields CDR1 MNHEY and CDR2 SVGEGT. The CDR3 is CASRLTTSGGFTDTQYF. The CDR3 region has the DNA TGTGCCAGCAGACTCACGACTAGCGGGGGATTCACAGATACGCAGTATTTT.

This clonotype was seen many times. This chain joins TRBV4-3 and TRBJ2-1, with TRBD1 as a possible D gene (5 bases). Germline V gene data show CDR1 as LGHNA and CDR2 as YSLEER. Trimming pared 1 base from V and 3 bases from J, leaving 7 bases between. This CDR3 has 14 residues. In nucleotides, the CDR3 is TGCGCCAGCAGCCAAGGGACAAACTACAATGAGCAGTTCTTC. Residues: CASSQGTNYNEQFF.

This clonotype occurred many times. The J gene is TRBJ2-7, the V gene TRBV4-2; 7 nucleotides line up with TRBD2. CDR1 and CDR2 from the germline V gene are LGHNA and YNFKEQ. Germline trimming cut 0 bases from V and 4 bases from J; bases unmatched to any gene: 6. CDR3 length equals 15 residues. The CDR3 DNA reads TGTGCCAGCAGCCAAGAGGGGGAGGGCTGGTACGAGCAGTACTTC. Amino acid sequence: CASSQEGEGWYEQYF.

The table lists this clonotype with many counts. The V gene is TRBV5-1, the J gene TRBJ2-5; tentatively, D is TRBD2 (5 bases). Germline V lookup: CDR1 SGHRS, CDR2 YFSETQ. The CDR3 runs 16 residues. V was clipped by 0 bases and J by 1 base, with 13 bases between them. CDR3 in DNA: TGCGCCAGCAGCTTGGGGCCCGGCGGGTCCCAAGAGACCCAGTACTTC. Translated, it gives CASSLGPGGSQETQYF. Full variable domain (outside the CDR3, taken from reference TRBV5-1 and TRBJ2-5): KAGVTQTPRYLIKTRGQQVTLSCSPISGHRSVSWYQQTPGQGLQFLFEYFSETQRNKGNFPGRFSGRQFSNSRSEMNVSTLELGDSALYLCASSLGPGGSQETQYFGPGTRLLVL.

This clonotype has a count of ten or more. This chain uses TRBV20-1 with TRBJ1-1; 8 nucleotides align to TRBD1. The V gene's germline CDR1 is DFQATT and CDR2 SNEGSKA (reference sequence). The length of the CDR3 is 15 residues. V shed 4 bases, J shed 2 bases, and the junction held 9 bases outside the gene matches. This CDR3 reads CSAKGQVTDNTEAFF. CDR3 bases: TGCAGTGCTAAGGGACAGGTCACAGATAACACTGAAGCTTTCTTT.

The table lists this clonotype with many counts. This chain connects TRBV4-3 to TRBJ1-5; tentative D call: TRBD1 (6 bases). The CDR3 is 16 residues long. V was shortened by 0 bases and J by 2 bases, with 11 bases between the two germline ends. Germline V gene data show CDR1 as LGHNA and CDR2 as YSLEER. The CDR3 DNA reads TGCGCCAGCAGCCAAGATTCTTCAGGGGGCAATCAGCCCCAGCATTTT. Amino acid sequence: CASSQDSSGGNQPQHF.

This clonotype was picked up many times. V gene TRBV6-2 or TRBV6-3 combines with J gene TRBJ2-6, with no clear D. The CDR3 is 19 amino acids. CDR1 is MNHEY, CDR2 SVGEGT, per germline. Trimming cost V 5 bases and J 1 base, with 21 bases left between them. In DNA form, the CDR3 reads TGTGCCAGCAGTCCCCTGTTCGGTAAATTGGGATCTGGGGCCAACGTCCTGACTTTC. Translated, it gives CASSPLFGKLGSGANVLTF.

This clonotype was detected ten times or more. As DNA, the CDR3 is TGTGCCAGCGGAATGTACGAGCAGTACTTC. The encoded protein is CASGMYEQYF. The chain couples TRBV28 to TRBJ2-7; the D is unclear. The CDR3 has 10 amino acids. CDR1 and CDR2 (germline): MDHEN, SYDVKM. Trimming shortened V by 8 bases and J by 4 bases, and 6 bases separated the two germline ends.